The clone carrying this T cell receptor beta chain was detected only a few times. The sample belongs to a study of blood T cell repertoires in COVID-19. The data were produced by immunoSEQ multiplex PCR, yet TCRdb's version contains in-frame clones alone and is incomplete. The sample has about 280,000 clones, approximately 78% seen once. Germline CDR1 and CDR2: SGHRS and YFSETQ. CDR3 size: 15 residues. Trimming left V 4 bases short and J 6 bases short, with 17 bases between. This rearrangement joins TRBV5-1 to TRBJ2-1; no clear D. The clonotype comes from a man aged 40-49 years who had been exposed to COVID-19. The sample comprised PBMCs or T cells enriched from blood (not recorded which). CDR3 amino acids: CASSPGGYRVNEQFF. As DNA, the CDR3 is TGCGCCAGCAGCCCCGGCGGCTACCGGGTCAATGAGCAGTTCTTC.